This is a list of T cell receptor beta chains from one sample in a study of identical twins. TCRdb re-called the 5' RACE reads with MiXCR, one entry per CDR3 protein. Found here are hundreds of thousands of distinct CDR3 sequences, over 9% of them singletons; the top ten hold around 7.2%. This sample was also put to use in a study of yellow fever vaccine responses in identical twins.

The sequenced sample was CD8+ T cells sorted from blood. These receptors all come from a woman aged 18-35 years in good health. Both conserved end residues are part of each CDR3. The D gene is left open where the match is weak. For some rows the clone size is stated as once, few or many, or as a class when expanded; others skip it.

clone size | J gene | V gene | D gene | CDR3 protein | CDR3 DNA
- | TRBJ2-3 | TRBV10-1 | - | CASSESGVGSDTDTQYF | TGCGCCAGCAGTGAGTCCGGGGTAGGGTCGGACACAGATACGCAGTATTTT
few | TRBJ2-3 | TRBV12-3/TRBV12-4 | TRBD2 | CASSLGRLAGSTDTQYF | TGTGCCAGCAGTTTGGGGAGGCTAGCGGGTAGCACAGATACGCAGTATTTT
few | TRBJ2-1 | TRBV5-1 | - | CASSFAGLPYNEQFF | TGCGCCAGCAGCTTCGCGGGACTCCCCTACAATGAGCAGTTCTTC
few | TRBJ1-3 | TRBV4-1 | - | CASSQARSGNTIYF | TGCGCCAGCAGCCAAGCCCGCTCTGGAAACACCATATATTTT
few | TRBJ2-1 | TRBV4-1 | TRBD2 | CASSQVSPSGSGNEQFF | TGCGCCAGCAGCCAAGTATCGCCTAGCGGGAGTGGCAATGAGCAGTTCTTC
many | TRBJ2-7 | TRBV29-1 | TRBD2 | CSVDGGRYSPYEQYF | TGCAGCGTTGATGGCGGGAGATACTCCCCCTACGAGCAGTACTTC
few | TRBJ2-5 | TRBV28 | TRBD2 | CASSLLAGGTQETQYF | TGTGCCAGCAGCCTACTAGCGGGGGGGACCCAAGAGACCCAGTACTTC
- | TRBJ2-5 | TRBV3-1 | - | CASSQVGEVQETQYF | TGTGCCAGCAGCCAAGTAGGTGAGGTACAAGAGACCCAGTACTTC
many | TRBJ2-3 | TRBV3-1 | TRBD2 | CASSLAPGLAEKTFTDTQYF | TGTGCCAGCAGCCTGGCGCCGGGACTAGCGGAAAAAACCTTCACAGATACGCAGTATTTT
many | TRBJ2-2 | TRBV20-1 | - | CSAVDSDTGELFF | TGCAGTGCGGTAGACTCGGACACCGGGGAGCTGTTTTTT
- | TRBJ1-5 | TRBV12-3/TRBV12-4 | - | CASSLGGHYQPQHF | TGTGCCAGCAGTTTGGGAGGGCATTATCAGCCCCAGCATTTT
few | TRBJ1-1 | TRBV7-9 | TRBD1 | CASSFGQGVNTEAFF | TGTGCCAGCAGCTTCGGACAGGGGGTGAACACTGAAGCTTTCTTT
- | TRBJ2-1 | TRBV18 | TRBD1 | CASSPPTIGGQGQSSYNEQFF | TGTGCCAGCTCACCACCGACCATCGGGGGACAGGGACAGAGCTCCTACAATGAGCAGTTCTTC
few | TRBJ1-1 | TRBV4-1 | TRBD1 | CASSGQGVNTEAFF | TGCGCCAGCTCGGGACAGGGCGTGAACACTGAAGCTTTCTTT
- | TRBJ2-2 | TRBV6-5 | - | CASSSGLFTGELFF | TGTGCCAGCAGTTCCGGATTATTCACCGGGGAGCTGTTTTTT